This record covers a single TCR beta chain. Germline CDR1 and CDR2: SGHRS and YFSETQ. The CDR3 runs to 15 residues. Losses at the gene ends were 2 bases for V and 6 bases for J; bases not matched to a gene: 10. The data stem from a study of metastatic and nonmetastatic thyroid tumors. TCRdb recomputed clones from the PCR reads via MiXCR. This sample has 9,100 or so clones, with 44% found just once. Before thyroid surgery, none of the patients had received any treatment. This TCR was sampled from a male donor with papillary thyroid cancer or a benign thyroid nodule (not recorded which). Some clones in this sample may be carry-over from other donors' samples. Sequenced input: tumor tissue. The chain carries TRBV5-1 and TRBJ2-7; 8 bases agree with TRBD2. The CDR3 nucleotides are TGCGCCAGCAGCTTCCCGGTCGGGGGGGGCGCCGAGCAGTACTTC. It yields the protein CASSFPVGGGAEQYF. The full variable domain, completed using reference TRBV5-1 and TRBJ2-7, is KAGVTQTPRYLIKTRGQQVTLSCSPISGHRSVSWYQQTPGQGLQFLFEYFSETQRNKGNFPGRFSGRQFSNSRSEMNVSTLELGDSALYLCASSFPVGGGAEQYFGPGTRLTVT.